Listed here are 8 T cell receptor beta chains from one sample, sequenced in a study of cytomegalovirus exposure and HLA in healthy donors. TCRdb keeps only in-frame clones here, not all; method: immunoSEQ multiplex PCR. The sample gives some 76,000 clones, 94% of which show up once; approximately 2.1% is in the top ten. Sequencing used PBMCs. The receptors derive from a woman aged 18-29 years in good health and CMV-seronegative.

V is TRBV6-5 and J is TRBJ1-2; D is perhaps TRBD1 (6 bases). CDR1 is MNHEY and CDR2 is SVGAGI in the germline V gene. The CDR3 runs to 15 residues. The V end lost 5 bases, the J end lost 4 bases, and 17 bases lay between the germline ends. The CDR3 sequence: CASSQRETGSYGYTF. In DNA, the CDR3 is TGTGCCAGCAGTCAAAGGGAGACAGGCAGCTATGGCTACACCTTC.

The gene calls are TRBV6-1 and TRBJ1-2; 9 nucleotides line up with TRBD1. With 5 bases clipped from V and 7 bases from J, the junction kept 8 bases outside the gene matches. Germline V gene data show CDR1 as MNHNS and CDR2 as SASEGT. The CDR3 has 14 residues. This chain's CDR3 is CASSQDRGVGGYTF. The DNA for the CDR3 is TGTGCCAGCAGTCAGGACAGGGGAGTCGGTGGCTACACCTTC.

This clone was recorded once. The V gene is TRBV27, the J gene TRBJ2-7; 10 nucleotides agree with TRBD1. V dropped 6 bases and J dropped 3; count of bases not matched to a gene: 5. Germline V lookup: CDR1 MNHEY, CDR2 SMNVEV (reference sequence). This CDR3 has 14 amino acids. The CDR3 coding sequence is TGTGCCAGCAGCCCCCGGGACAGGGGCTACGAGCAGTACTTC. It specifies CASSPRDRGYEQYF.

This rearrangement joins TRBV5-1 to TRBJ2-7; TRBD1 matches 7 bases. Germline CDR1 and CDR2: SGHRS and YFSETQ. J was trimmed by 2 bases and V by 2 bases; bases with no gene match: 4. CDR3 length: 14 amino acids. CDR3 loop: CASSFETGTYEQYF. The CDR3 region has the DNA TGCGCCAGCAGCTTCGAGACAGGGACCTACGAGCAGTACTTC.

This chain joins TRBV6-5 and TRBJ1-2; D call uncertain. CDR3 length: 13 residues. The germline V and J ends were trimmed by 5 bases and 6 bases, with 13 bases remaining between them. Germline values: CDR1 MNHEY, CDR2 SVGAGI. CDR3 coding DNA: TGTGCCAGCAGTGCCTTGGGAGGGAATGGCTACACCTTC. Amino acids: CASSALGGNGYTF.

This chain joins TRBV7-9 and TRBJ2-1; tentative D call: TRBD1 (6 bases). V dropped 3 bases and J dropped 4 bases, with 10 bases sitting between them. Germline V CDR1 and CDR2: SEHNR, FQNEAQ (reference sequence). The CDR3 spans 14 residues. The CDR3 region has the DNA TGTGCCAGCAGCTTGCGGACAGAGTACAATGAGCAGTTCTTC. Protein: CASSLRTEYNEQFF.

J is TRBJ2-1 and V is TRBV14, with TRBD1 matching over 10 bases. This CDR3 has 17 residues. Unmatched junction bases numbered 10, after V lost 2 bases and J lost 6 bases. CDR1 is SGHDN, CDR2 FVKESK, per germline. The CDR3 sequence is CASSQLTGGLFSNEQFF. DNA of the CDR3: TGTGCCAGCAGCCAATTGACAGGGGGCTTGTTTAGCAATGAGCAGTTCTTC. Combining the CDR3 with reference TRBV14 and TRBJ2-1 gives the whole variable domain EAGVTQFPSHSVIEKGQTVTLRCDPISGHDNLYWYRRVMGKEIKFLLHFVKESKQDESGMPNNRFLAERTGGTYSTLKVQPAELEDSGVYFCASSQLTGGLFSNEQFFGPGTRLTVL.

This clone occurred once. The genes are TRBV10-2 and TRBJ1-6; D is possibly TRBD1 (5 bases). In germline, CDR1 is WSHSY, CDR2 SAAADI. The germline V and J ends were trimmed by 3 bases and 0 bases, with 18 bases remaining between them. This CDR3 is 19 amino acids long. The CDR3 DNA is TGCGCCAGCAGTGACTGGGGGGGGGTCAAGAGCTCCTATAATTCACCCCTCCACTTT. Encoded protein: CASSDWGGVKSSYNSPLHF.